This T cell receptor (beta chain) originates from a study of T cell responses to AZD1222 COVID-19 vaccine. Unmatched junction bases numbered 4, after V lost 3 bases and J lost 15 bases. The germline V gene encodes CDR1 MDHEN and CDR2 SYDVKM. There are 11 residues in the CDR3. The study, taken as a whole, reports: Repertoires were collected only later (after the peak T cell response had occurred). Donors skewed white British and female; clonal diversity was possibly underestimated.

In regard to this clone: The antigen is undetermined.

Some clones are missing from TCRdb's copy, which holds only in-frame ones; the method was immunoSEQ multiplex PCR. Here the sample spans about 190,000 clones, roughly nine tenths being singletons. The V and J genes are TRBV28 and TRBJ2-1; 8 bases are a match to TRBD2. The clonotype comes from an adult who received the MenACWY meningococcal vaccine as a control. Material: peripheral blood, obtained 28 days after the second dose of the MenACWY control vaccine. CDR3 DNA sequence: TGTGCCAGCAGTTTTGCGGGGGGAGGGTTCTTC. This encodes CASSFAGGGFF. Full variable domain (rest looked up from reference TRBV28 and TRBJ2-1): DVKVTQSSRYLVKRTGEKVFLECVQDMDHENMFWYRQDPGLGLRLIYFSYDVKMKEKGDIPEGYSVSREKKERFSLILESASTNQTSMYLCASSFAGGGFFGPGTRLTVL.